These 28 T cell receptor beta chains came from one sample sequenced in a study of T cell responses to AZD1222 COVID-19 vaccine. The assay was immunoSEQ multiplex PCR, and TCRdb's table has in-frame clones only and misses some. Here the sample spans 140,000 or so clones, over 75% being singletons. Here the sequenced sample was peripheral blood, taken 28 days after the second dose of the MenACWY control vaccine. The source of these receptors is an adult who received the MenACWY meningococcal vaccine as a control.

The chain is built from TRBV6-4 and TRBJ1-2, with a tentative D call TRBD1 (5 bases). V lost 9 bases and J lost 2, with 19 bases in between. The length of the CDR3 is 15 residues. CDR1 is MRHNA and CDR2 is SNTAGT in the germline V gene. The CDR3 region is CARMKGTATNYGYTF. DNA for the CDR3: TGTGCCAGGATGAAGGGGACCGCCACGAACTATGGCTACACCTTC.

In its sample, this clone was seen once. The gene calls are TRBV19 and TRBJ2-2; 12 bases map to TRBD2. The CDR3 is made up of 21 amino acids. Looked up from germline, CDR1 is LNHDA and CDR2 is SQIVND (reference sequence). V shed 4 bases, J shed 0 bases, and the junction held 15 bases outside the gene matches. CDR3 DNA: TGTGCCAGTAGTACCGATCGAGGACTAGCGGGAAACCAGCCGAACACCGGGGAGCTGTTTTTT. Translating it yields CASSTDRGLAGNQPNTGELFF.

The chain is built from TRBV3-1 (or the pseudogene TRBV3-2) and TRBJ1-1; tentative D call: TRBD1 (6 bases). With 4 bases removed from V and 3 bases from J, the gap between germline ends came to 12 bases. The CDR3 has 14 amino acids. Germline CDR1 reads LGHDT; CDR2 reads YNNKEL (reference sequence). CDR3 region: CASSPWNRDTEAFF. The CDR3 bases are TGTGCCAGCAGCCCGTGGAACAGGGACACTGAAGCTTTCTTT.

This clone appeared a single time. This rearrangement joins TRBV14 to TRBJ2-1; 9 bases agree with TRBD1. Per germline, CDR1 SGHDN and CDR2 FVKESK. There are 13 residues in the CDR3. V shed 8 bases and J 8 bases; nucleotides not matched to a gene: 7. The DNA for the CDR3 is TGTGCCAGCGCCTGGGACAGGGCACATGAGCAGTTCTTC. Its translation is CASAWDRAHEQFF.

This clone has a single count. The chain employs TRBV7-9 and TRBJ1-6; D is uncertain. V was pared by 2 bases and J by 7 bases, with 3 bases between. The CDR3 has 12 amino acids. Germline CDR1 and CDR2: SEHNR and FQNEAQ (reference sequence). CDR3 amino acids: CASSLSNSPLHF. CDR3 nucleotides: TGTGCCAGCAGCTTATCAAATTCACCCCTCCACTTT. Full variable domain (missing parts from reference TRBV7-9 and TRBJ1-6): DTGVSQNPRHKITKRGQNVTFRCDPISEHNRLYWYRQTLGQGPEFLTYFQNEAQLEKSRLLSDRFSAERPKGSFSTLEIQRTEQGDSAMYLCASSLSNSPLHFGNGTRLTVT.

This chain uses TRBV28 with TRBJ1-5, with D uncertain. The V gene lost 6 bases and the J gene lost 9 bases, with 9 bases spanning the gap. The V gene's germline CDR1 is MDHEN and CDR2 SYDVKM. The CDR3 sequence is 11 residues long. Here the CDR3 DNA reads TGTGCCAGCAGCTCTTATCGGCCCCAGCATTTT. Protein: CASSSYRPQHF.

The rearrangement joins TRBV11-3 to TRBJ2-4; 8 bases fit TRBD1. Germline V gene data show CDR1 as SGHNT and CDR2 as YENEEA. The CDR3 is 15 amino acids. V lost 4 bases, J lost 1 base, and 3 bases stayed unmatched. DNA of the CDR3: TGTGCCAGCAGCTCGGACAGGGCGGCCAAAAACATTCAGTACTTC. Its translation is CASSSDRAAKNIQYF.

The chain carries TRBV7-2 and TRBJ1-3, with D uncertain. Looked up from germline, CDR1 is SGHTA and CDR2 is FQGNSA. V lost 5 bases and J 4 bases, leaving 9 bases between the germline ends. The CDR3 sequence is 13 residues long. The CDR3 DNA is TGTGCCAGCAGCCCTTCCTTCGGAAACACCATATATTTT. Translation gives CASSPSFGNTIYF.

The chain links TRBV6-2 or TRBV6-3 to TRBJ1-1, with no clear D. Germline-derived CDR1 and CDR2 are MNHEY and SVGEGT. The CDR3 length is 12 residues. The V end lost 4 bases, the J end lost 6 bases, and 9 bases lay between the germline ends. CDR3 sequence (DNA): TGTGCCAGCAGTTCCTACACGCCTGAAGCTTTCTTT. It translates to CASSSYTPEAFF.

This chain joins TRBV7-9 and TRBJ1-4, with D hard to call. From germline, CDR1 is SEHNR and CDR2 FQNEAQ (reference sequence). The V gene lost 5 bases and the J gene lost 1 base, with 11 bases spanning the gap. This CDR3 spans 15 amino acids. For the CDR3, the DNA is TGTGCCAGCAGCGGAGGAGTGCTAACTAATGAAAAACTGTTTTTT. It specifies CASSGGVLTNEKLFF.

This clone has more than one count but fewer than ten. The sample holds other DNA sequences that translate to the same CDR3. V is TRBV19 and J is TRBJ1-5; 7 positions match TRBD1. Germline CDR1 is LNHDA and CDR2 is SQIVND (reference sequence). Trimming took 4 bases from V and 5 from J; bases not matched to a gene: 2. CDR3 length: 13 residues. The CDR3 loop is CASSTQGDQPQHF. The CDR3 DNA reads TGTGCCAGTAGTACTCAGGGGGATCAGCCCCAGCATTTT.

This clone has a single count. The V call is TRBV29-1, the J call TRBJ1-2; no clear D gene. The CDR3 extends over 13 amino acids. The V and J ends lost 3 bases and 2 bases respectively, with 10 bases between them. Germline lookup yields CDR1 SQVTM and CDR2 ANQGSEA. The CDR3 protein is CSVEGRSNYGYTF. The DNA for the CDR3 is TGCAGCGTTGAGGGCAGATCCAACTATGGCTACACCTTC.

This clone was found a few times. This chain uses TRBV7-2 with TRBJ2-6; possibly TRBD1 or TRBD2 for D (5 bases each). This CDR3 has 15 amino acids. Germline CDR1 reads SGHTA; CDR2 reads FQGNSA. V was pared by 5 bases and J by 2 bases, with 10 bases between. The CDR3 DNA reads as TGTGCCAGCAGCATCCAGGGACCTGGGGCCAACGTCCTGACTTTC. Translated: CASSIQGPGANVLTF.

The chain has TRBV9 and TRBJ1-5, with D hard to call. Germline CDR1 is SGDLS and CDR2 is YYNGEE. Trimming cost V 0 bases and J 6 bases, with 10 bases left between them. This CDR3 is 14 amino acids long. The CDR3 protein is CASSVAGSGQPQHF. In nucleotides, the CDR3 is TGTGCCAGCAGCGTAGCTGGGTCCGGTCAGCCCCAGCATTTT.

This clone was found a few times. The genes are TRBV4-3 and TRBJ1-4; weak D call: TRBD1 (6 bases). This CDR3 comprises 17 residues. The V end lost 0 bases, the J end lost 8 bases, and 19 bases lay between the germline ends. Germline V gene data show CDR1 as LGHNA and CDR2 as YSLEER. The CDR3 DNA reads as TGCGCCAGCAGCCAAGATAGTCGATCGGGGGCAGGGGAAAAACTGTTTTTT. Its protein is CASSQDSRSGAGEKLFF.

The chain uses TRBV7-2 and TRBJ2-7; 10 bases align to TRBD1. The CDR3 loop spans 15 amino acids. V was pared by 6 bases and J by 1 base, with 6 bases of the junction left unmatched. Per germline, CDR1 SGHTA and CDR2 FQGNSA. CDR3 amino acids: CASSRGQGGSYEQYF. The CDR3 DNA reads TGTGCCAGCAGTCGCGGACAGGGGGGGTCCTACGAGCAGTACTTC.

The rearrangement joins TRBV6-2 or TRBV6-3 to TRBJ1-2; perhaps TRBD1 as D (5 bases). V was pared by 5 bases and J by 3 bases, with 19 bases between. From germline, CDR1 is MNHEY and CDR2 SVGEGT. The CDR3 loop spans 16 amino acids. The CDR3 region is CASSTNRQSGDYGYTF. The CDR3 DNA follows: TGTGCCAGCAGTACAAACCGACAGAGTGGGGACTATGGCTACACCTTC.

The chain joins TRBV6-5 to TRBJ2-7; D is ambiguous. The CDR3 spans 12 residues. CDR1 and CDR2 from the germline V gene are MNHEY and SVGAGI. V lost 7 bases to trimming and J lost 1 base, with 8 bases between them. The CDR3 reads CASKGVSYEQYF. CDR3 DNA sequence: TGTGCCAGCAAGGGTGTATCCTACGAGCAGTACTTC.

This clone was counted only a few times. The gene calls are TRBV7-9 and TRBJ1-5; 10 nucleotides match TRBD1. The CDR3 length is 16 residues. The V gene end was trimmed by 4 bases and the J gene end by 8 bases; junction bases not matched to a gene: 11. Per the germline V gene, CDR1 is SEHNR and CDR2 is FQNEAQ (reference sequence). The CDR3 coding sequence is TGTGCCAGCAGCTCGGGACAGGGGAAGTGGGATAAGCCCCAGCATTTT. Protein: CASSSGQGKWDKPQHF. The full variable domain, with the rest looked up from reference TRBV7-9 and TRBJ1-5, is DTGVSQNPRHKITKRGQNVTFRCDPISEHNRLYWYRQTLGQGPEFLTYFQNEAQLEKSRLLSDRFSAERPKGSFSTLEIQRTEQGDSAMYLCASSSGQGKWDKPQHFGDGTRLSIL.

The genes are TRBV19 and TRBJ1-4; no clear D gene. CDR3 length: 15 amino acids. Deletions cut 4 bases from V and 7 bases from J, with 16 bases between. CDR1 and CDR2 (germline): LNHDA, SQIVND (reference sequence). CDR3 nucleotides: TGTGCCAGTAGTAAATCTTCTGTCGGTGCTGAAAAACTGTTTTTT. It encodes CASSKSSVGAEKLFF.

The chain couples TRBV6-4 to TRBJ1-3; no firm D call. With 9 bases removed from V and 8 bases from J, the gap between germline ends came to 8 bases. The CDR3 is 10 residues long. From germline, CDR1 is MRHNA and CDR2 SNTAGT. CDR3 sequence (DNA): TGTGCCAGGCTGCAGGACACCATATATTTT. The encoded protein is CARLQDTIYF.

V usage is TRBV24-1 and J usage is TRBJ1-1; unclear D gene. The germline gives CDR1 KGHDR, CDR2 SFDVKD. V lost 2 bases to trimming and J lost 5 bases, with 5 bases between them. The CDR3 extends over 12 amino acids. The CDR3 DNA reads as TGTGCCACCAGTGATTCAGGTACTGAAGCTTTCTTT. It is translated as CATSDSGTEAFF.

The rearrangement uses TRBV30 and TRBJ1-1; the D gene is possibly TRBD1 (5 bases). This CDR3 has 13 amino acids. Germline V gives CDR1 GTSNPN, CDR2 SVGIG (reference sequence). V dropped 3 bases and J dropped 3 bases, with 11 bases sitting between them. Written as DNA, the CDR3 is TGTGCCTGGAGCCCCTGGGGGTACACTGAAGCTTTCTTT. This translates into CAWSPWGYTEAFF.

About this clone itself: Other DNA sequences in the sample encode the same CDR3. The rearrangement joins TRBV6-5 to TRBJ1-2; TRBD1 matches at 9 bases. Germline CDR1 reads MNHEY; CDR2 reads SVGAGI. V shed 2 bases and J 6 bases; nucleotides not matched to a gene: 4. There are 14 residues in the CDR3. CDR3: CASSYGDRADGYTF. CDR3 DNA sequence: TGTGCCAGCAGTTACGGGGACAGGGCTGATGGCTACACCTTC.

This rearrangement joins TRBV7-2 to TRBJ2-1; possibly TRBD1 for D (7 bases). CDR1 and CDR2 from the germline V gene are SGHTA and FQGNSA. The CDR3 consists of 15 residues. V dropped 4 bases and J dropped 2 bases, with 12 bases sitting between them. DNA for the CDR3: TGTGCCAGCAGCTCAGGGGGACTCCCCTACAATGAGCAGTTCTTC. It yields the protein CASSSGGLPYNEQFF. The variable domain in full, completed from reference TRBV7-2 and TRBJ2-1, reads GAGVSQSPSNKVTEKGKDVELRCDPISGHTALYWYRQSLGQGLEFLIYFQGNSAPDKSGLPSDRFSAERTGGSVSTLTIQRTQQEDSAVYLCASSSGGLPYNEQFFGPGTRLTVL.

The rearrangement joins TRBV27 to TRBJ1-1; D unresolved. The V gene lost 5 bases and the J gene lost 1 base, with 8 bases spanning the gap. The V gene's germline CDR1 is MNHEY and CDR2 SMNVEV (reference sequence). The CDR3 contains 13 residues. The CDR3 loop reads CASSPRQNTEAFF. The CDR3 DNA follows: TGTGCCAGCAGTCCTAGACAGAACACTGAAGCTTTCTTT.

The chain links TRBV7-9 to TRBJ1-5, with D possibly TRBD1 on 5 matching bases. This CDR3 region has 14 residues. The V end was cut by 8 bases, the J end by 1 base, with 12 bases between. Germline assignment: CDR1 SEHNR and CDR2 FQNEAQ (reference sequence). The CDR3 bases are TGTGCCAGCGGTCCAGGGACGAGCAATCAGCCCCAGCATTTT. This translates into CASGPGTSNQPQHF.

The rearrangement uses TRBV24-1 and TRBJ1-4; TRBD1 matches 8 bases. The CDR3 is 15 residues long. V was pared by 3 bases and J by 3 bases, with 2 bases of the junction left unmatched. Germline loops: CDR1 KGHDR, CDR2 SFDVKD. CDR3: CATSDRTGPNEKLFF. CDR3 DNA sequence: TGTGCCACCAGTGATCGGACAGGGCCTAATGAAAAACTGTTTTTT.